This T cell receptor beta chain was retrieved from a study of shared clonotypes between healthy human individuals. This clone has only one observation. The germline V gene has CDR1 SEHNR and CDR2 FQNEAQ (reference sequence). The CDR3 extends over 15 amino acids. V was pared by 3 bases and J by 0 bases, with 6 bases between. Only in-frame clones appear in the TCRdb table, and some are missing; sequencing was by immunoSEQ multiplex PCR. The sample carries about 79,000 clones, 60% to 70% recorded once. The origin of this receptor is a man aged 25 to 40 in good health. This chain uses TRBV7-9 with TRBJ2-6; D remains ambiguous. Sequencing input: memory CD8+ T cells sorted from blood. Specified subset: CD45RO+ cells pooled with CCR7-negative TemRA cells. The CDR3 nucleotides are TGTGCCAGCAGCTTTTACGGCTCTGGGGCCAACGTCCTGACTTTC. Its translation is CASSFYGSGANVLTF.